A selection of T cell receptor beta chains follows, all from one sample in a study of vaccination and CD4 T cells after COVID-19. The antigens these receptors bind are not known. TCRdb called the PCR reads again in MiXCR, with one record for every CDR3 protein. The sample carries 9,100 or so distinct CDR3 sequences, roughly 46% recorded once. The sample consisted of CD4+ T cells from blood, cultured in vitro. These receptors originate from a human donor who had recovered from COVID-19. Each CDR3 is given with its conserved first and last residue. The order of the fields is J gene, D gene, V gene, clone size, CDR3 DNA, CDR3 protein. The D gene is left open where the match is weak. The size entry is marked missing in some rows and otherwise reads once, few, many or a size class.

TRBJ2-3 TRBD2 TRBV6-1 NA TGTGCCAGCAGTCCTCGAGCGGGAGTGGGAGATACGCAGTATTTT CASSPRAGVGDTQYF
TRBJ1-2 TRBD1 TRBV6-1 NA TGTGCCAGCAGCCTACAAACAGGGGGCGAAAGCTACACCTTC CASSLQTGGESYTF
TRBJ2-7 NA TRBV6-5 once TGTGCCAGCAGTTCCGGAACAGGGAGCAGCTCCTACGAGCAGTACTTC CASSSGTGSSSYEQYF
TRBJ1-2 TRBD1 TRBV6-1 few TGTGCCAGCAGTACGACAGGGGGGGTCTATGGCTACACCTTC CASSTTGGVYGYTF
TRBJ1-3 NA TRBV7-2 NA TGTGCCAGCAGCTTAGCCGCTGGAAACACCATATATTTT CASSLAAGNTIYF
TRBJ2-6 NA TRBV7-6 NA TGTGCCAGCAGCTCTCGCGGGACAACGAGCTCTGGGGCCAACGTCCTGACTTTC CASSSRGTTSSGANVLTF
TRBJ1-1 TRBD1 TRBV9 NA TGTGCCAGCAGCGTAGGAGGAGGACAGGGTTTAGGTAGCACTGAAGCTTTCTTT CASSVGGGQGLGSTEAFF
TRBJ2-5 NA TRBV20-1 NA TGCAGTGCCGCGAATAAGGGGCGGGGTCCCCAAGAGACCCAGTACTTC CSAANKGRGPQETQYF
TRBJ2-3 TRBD2 TRBV25-1 medium-sized TGTGCCAGCAGTGAATACTCGGGGGGACTCGCAGATACGCAGTATTTT CASSEYSGGLADTQYF
TRBJ2-6 TRBD2 TRBV7-7 NA TGTGCGAGCGGGGGGCCAGGGGCCAACGTCCTGACTTTC CASGGPGANVLTF
TRBJ2-7 NA TRBV7-6 NA TGTGCCAGCAGCGACACAAACTCTTTCCACGAGCAGTACTTC CASSDTNSFHEQYF
TRBJ2-3 NA TRBV7-9 NA TGTGCCAGCAGCCCCCCCGTTGATACGCAGTATTTT CASSPPVDTQYF
TRBJ1-2 TRBD1 TRBV6-5 NA TGTGCCAGCAGTTACACAGGGGGTACGGGCTACACCTTC CASSYTGGTGYTF
TRBJ1-5 NA TRBV2 NA TGTGCCAGCAGGGCCAAGAGGGGAGAATCGGGGACTCAGCCCCAGCATTTT CASRAKRGESGTQPQHF
TRBJ2-3 NA TRBV11-3 NA TGTGCCAGCAGCTCCGGACTCACAGATACGCAGTATTTT CASSSGLTDTQYF
TRBJ1-1 NA TRBV7-9 few TGTGCCAGCAGCGGCGGGAGTCTATTGAACACTGAAGCTTTCTTT CASSGGSLLNTEAFF
TRBJ1-1 NA TRBV5-1 NA TGCGCCAGCAGCGGGACACAGGGCCAGGACCCTGAAGCTTTCTTT CASSGTQGQDPEAFF
TRBJ2-1 NA TRBV6-1 NA TGTGCCACCTTGGGCCTCCTTACCGTCTTC CATLGLLTVF
TRBJ2-3 TRBD2 TRBV20-1 few TGCAGTGCTACCACTAGCGGGGCAGATACGCAGTATTTT CSATTSGADTQYF
TRBJ2-7 TRBD2 TRBV7-9 NA TGTGCCAGCAGCCACGCCCGCAACTTTGCGGGAGGCGAGCAGTACTTC CASSHARNFAGGEQYF
TRBJ2-7 NA TRBV6-5 NA TGTGCCAGCAGTTACCCCCGGGGCGGGTATTTCTACGAGCAGTACTTC CASSYPRGGYFYEQYF
TRBJ1-2 NA TRBV20-1 NA TGCAGTGCTAGTAATTCTTTCGGGACTTCGAATGGCTACACCTTC CSASNSFGTSNGYTF
TRBJ2-2 NA TRBV19 NA TGTGCCAGTAGTCCCCTTGGGGCCCTGAACACCGGGGAGCTGTTTTTT CASSPLGALNTGELFF
TRBJ2-5 TRBD2 TRBV11-2 NA TGTGCCAGCAGCGGGGGGGATCGGGGCGATAGAGAGACCCAGTACTTC CASSGGDRGDRETQYF
TRBJ1-2 TRBD1 TRBV4-3 few TGCGCCAGCAGCCAAGATCGCAACAGGGGCTATGGCTACACCTTC CASSQDRNRGYGYTF
TRBJ2-1 TRBD2 TRBV20-1 NA TGCAGTGCTAGGGTGGCTCGGGGGACTAGCGGATACAATGAGCAGTTCTTC CSARVARGTSGYNEQFF
TRBJ2-1 NA TRBV7-2 NA TGTGCCAGCAGCTTAGCCTGGGCTGAGCAGTTCTTC CASSLAWAEQFF
TRBJ2-1 NA TRBV19 once TGTGCCAGTAGTATCTTCGGGTCCTACAATGAGCAGTTCTTC CASSIFGSYNEQFF
TRBJ1-5 NA TRBV7-8 NA TGTGCCAGCAGCTCAGGGAGGACCGAGCCCCAGCATTTT CASSSGRTEPQHF
TRBJ2-1 TRBD2 TRBV20-1 NA TGCAGTGCTATCAACCCCGGGACTAGGGGGTGGGGAGGTGAGCAGTTCTTC CSAINPGTRGWGGEQFF
TRBJ1-1 NA TRBV20-1 few TGCAGTGCTAGAGTAGACAGTGACACTGAAGCTTTCTTT CSARVDSDTEAFF
TRBJ1-5 NA TRBV15 NA TGTGCCACCAGCAGACCACCACATGTGGGTCAGCCCCAGCATTTT CATSRPPHVGQPQHF
TRBJ2-5 TRBD2 TRBV4-1 NA TGCGCCAGCAGCCAAGGACTAGCGGAGTACCAAGAGACCCAGTACTTC CASSQGLAEYQETQYF
TRBJ2-7 TRBD1 TRBV20-1 NA TGCAGTGCAGACCATTGGGACAGGGACGAGCAGTACTTC CSADHWDRDEQYF
TRBJ1-6 NA TRBV19 NA TGTGCCAGTAGTGATCTGGGAGGGTCACCCCTCCACTTT CASSDLGGSPLHF
TRBJ2-6 NA TRBV10-3 NA TGTGCCATCAGTGAAGGGGCCCTTATCTCTGGGGCCAACGTCCTGACTTTC CAISEGALISGANVLTF
TRBJ1-2 NA TRBV20-1 few TGCAGTGCTAGCGCCCCGTTGGGACGAGATTGGGGCTACACCTTC CSASAPLGRDWGYTF
TRBJ2-5 NA TRBV28 NA TGTGCCAGCAGTCCTCAGATGGGTATCCCAGAGACCCAGTACTTC CASSPQMGIPETQYF
TRBJ2-2 NA TRBV7-9 few TGTGCCAGCAGCAAACGACCCGCGGGGCGCACCGGGGAGCTGTTTTTT CASSKRPAGRTGELFF
TRBJ2-7 TRBD2 TRBV15 few TGTGCCACCAGCAGAGCGGGGGGACCCTACGAGCAGTACTTC CATSRAGGPYEQYF
TRBJ2-1 TRBD2 TRBV24-1 NA TGTGCCACCAGCGGACGGGGGGGCCTCTCCTACAATGAGCAGTTCTTC CATSGRGGLSYNEQFF
TRBJ2-7 NA TRBV20-1 NA TGCAGTGCTAGAGATCCCTCCGGTACCTCCTACGAGCAGTACTTC CSARDPSGTSYEQYF
TRBJ1-5 TRBD1 TRBV6-1 few TGTGCCAGCAGGGAAGGGACAGAACTTAGCAATCAGCCCCAGCATTTT CASREGTELSNQPQHF
TRBJ2-1 TRBD2 TRBV19 few TGTGCCACAAATAGCGGGGTTACCAATGAGCAGTTCTTC CATNSGVTNEQFF
TRBJ2-5 NA TRBV15 NA TGTGCCACCAATAGGGGCAACCAAGAGACCCAGTACTTC CATNRGNQETQYF
TRBJ1-2 NA TRBV11-2 NA TGTGCCAGCAGCCCCAGTAACTATGGCTACACCTTC CASSPSNYGYTF
TRBJ2-5 TRBD2 TRBV28 NA TGTGCCAGCAGTTTTCGGGGGGGACAAGAGACCCAGTACTTC CASSFRGGQETQYF
TRBJ2-1 TRBD2 TRBV7-3 once TGTGCCAGCAGCTTAAGACTAGCGGGTATTTCTGGGCAGTTCTTC CASSLRLAGISGQFF
TRBJ2-4 TRBD1 TRBV5-1 NA TGCGCCAGCAGCTTACAGGGGACCAAAAACATTCAGTACTTC CASSLQGTKNIQYF
TRBJ1-6 NA TRBV6-5 few TGTGCCAGCAGTTACTCGGCGGCGGGAGATTCACCCCTCCACTTT CASSYSAAGDSPLHF
TRBJ2-5 NA TRBV7-2 large TGTGCCAGCAGCTTAAAAATAGGGCTACTACAAGAGACCCAGTACTTC CASSLKIGLLQETQYF
TRBJ2-3 TRBD2 TRBV2 few TGTGCCAGCAGGGAGGGACTAGCGGAGAGCACAGATACGCAGTATTTT CASREGLAESTDTQYF
TRBJ1-2 TRBD1 TRBV7-2 NA TGTGCCAGCAGCATAAGACAGGGGCCCTCTAACTATGGCTACACCTTC CASSIRQGPSNYGYTF
TRBJ2-3 NA TRBV20-1 few TGCAGTGCTGGAGCTTATGGGCGGGGCGGCACAGATACGCAGTATTTT CSAGAYGRGGTDTQYF
TRBJ2-5 TRBD1 TRBV7-6 NA TGTGCCAGCAGCCCCGCCACGGGCCCAGGGGGATTAGAGACCCAGTACTTC CASSPATGPGGLETQYF
TRBJ2-7 TRBD1 TRBV6-1 NA TGTGCCAGCAGAGGGGACAGGGCTGCCGAGCAGTACTTC CASRGDRAAEQYF
TRBJ2-3 NA TRBV20-1 NA TGCAGTGCTAGCATGGGGGGCCAAGGCACAGATACGCAGTATTTT CSASMGGQGTDTQYF
TRBJ2-1 TRBD2 TRBV6-1 medium-sized TGTGCCAGCCGGGGGTCTAGCGGGGGGGCCGGTTACAATGAGCAGTTCTTC CASRGSSGGAGYNEQFF